Listed here is a single TCR beta chain. Antigen: not known. The CDR3 extends over 15 amino acids. V lost 1 base and J lost 1, with 12 bases in between. The germline V gene encodes CDR1 SGHDT and CDR2 YYEEEE. In the CD4+ fraction, cells were divided into CD45RA+ naive and CD45RA-negative memory subsets. This specimen belongs to a study of shared clonotypes between healthy human individuals. Study-wide findings and caveats: Compared with clonotypes that all four donors shared, non-shared clonotypes had lower generation probabilities.

The authors ran the assay at deep level. Genomic DNA per cell subset filled all wells of several immunoSEQ plates. Data came from immunoSEQ multiplex PCR; TCRdb stores just in-frame clones and leaves some out. Counted here are under 1,100,000 clones, about 75% occurring once; the ten biggest clones make up approximately 1.5%. The sequence was obtained from a man between 18 and 29 years old in good health. The rearrangement links TRBV5-6 to TRBJ2-7; TRBD2 might be the D (7 bases). The sequenced sample was memory CD4+ T cells sorted from blood. Specified subset: CD45RA-negative fraction. CDR3 amino acids: CASSLSRGGSYEQYF. CDR3 in DNA: TGTGCCAGCAGCTTGTCTAGGGGGGGTTCCTACGAGCAGTACTTC.